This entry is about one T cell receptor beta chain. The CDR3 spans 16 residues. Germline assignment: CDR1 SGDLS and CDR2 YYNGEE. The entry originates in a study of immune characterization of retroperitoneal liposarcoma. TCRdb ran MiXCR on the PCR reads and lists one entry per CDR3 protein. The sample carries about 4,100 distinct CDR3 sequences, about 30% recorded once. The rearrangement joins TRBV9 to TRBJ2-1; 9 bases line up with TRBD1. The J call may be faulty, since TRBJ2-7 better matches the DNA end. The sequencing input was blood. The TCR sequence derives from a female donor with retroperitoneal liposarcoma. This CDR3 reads CASSPRTGAEFYEQYF. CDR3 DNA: TGTGCCAGCAGCCCCCGGACAGGGGCCGAGTTCTACGAGCAGTACTTC.